This TCR beta chain came from a study of T cells expressing NK-cell markers (dated by TCRdb to the early 2020s). With regard to the full study: In sorted CD3+CD56+NKG2C+, CD3+CD56+NKG2C- and CD3+CD56-NKG2C+ T-cell subsets from several donors, TCR beta-chain repertoires were profiled. Libraries were sequenced as 2 x 150 bp reads on Illumina HiSeq 2000/2500, MiSeq or NextSeq. The eight sequenced donors were randomly selected healthy volunteers, three men and five women. Among the eight sequenced donors, only one was HCMV-seronegative, while the other seven were HCMV-seropositive.

For sequencing, an Illumina HiSeq 2000 was employed. The TCR beta cDNA libraries were made using 5'RACE template switching, a step that added both a universal primer site and unique molecular identifiers. Priming for cDNA synthesis came from the TCR beta constant segment, and two successive PCR amplification steps followed. In the paper's pipeline: Reads were demultiplexed and grouped by UMI with MIGEC, and clonotypes were assembled and quantified with MiTCR. To remove erroneous sequences, TCR cDNA sequences were retained only when supported by two or more reads. The tcR package was used for downstream repertoire analysis, with clonotypes matched between fractions based on CDR3 nucleotide sequence plus V segment. VDJmatch was used to annotate antigen specificity against VDJdb, with one amino acid substitution in CDR3 allowed. After the reads were reprocessed by TCRdb, one entry was made per CDR3 protein sequence, with no DNA. The V and J calls here are based on TCRdb, not the publication. The sample's clone listing holds almost 450,000 distinct CDR3 sequences. Jointly, the top ten make up about 7.1% of the sample.

What the authors observed across the whole study: In a handful of donors, the dominant CD3+CD56+NKG2C+ clonotypes were found to rank among the top 10 CD8+ clonotypes and to make up about 1.0-7.0% of CD8+ T cells. Whether the expanded NKG2C-expressing T cell clones were specific for HCMV antigens remained unclear. Those dominant clonotypes were again the most abundant among CD3+CD56-NKG2C+ cells in a few donors, at roughly 25-65%.

The CDR3 starts with the cysteine, ends with the phenylalanine, and has 14 residues. The entry carries no DNA sequence. The germline V gene (reference sequence) specifies DFQATT as CDR1 and SNEGSKA as CDR2. To determine HCMV serostatus, a commercial ELISA kit was used to detect HCMV-specific IgG in serum. Ficoll density gradient centrifugation was used to isolate peripheral blood mononuclear cells from blood. Remarks on this clonotype: Its recognized antigen is unknown.

The source of this sequence is a woman aged 18 to 69 in good health. Recombination joined TRBV20-1 with TRBJ2-7; TCRdb proposes TRBD2, but this gene call is untestable without DNA. The sequenced material came from blood T cells: a sorted CD56 or NKG2C T cell subset, CD4+ or CD8+ T cells, or bulk PBMC T cells (not recorded which). The CDR3 in this case is CSASATSHGYEQYF.